The 17 T cell receptor beta chains below were found in one sample sequenced in a study of shared clonotypes between healthy human individuals. Data came from immunoSEQ multiplex PCR; TCRdb stores just in-frame clones and leaves some out. The table has about 2.3 million clones, about 90% seen once; the top ten hold 0.37%. Material: naive CD4+ T cells from PBMCs. Subset: CD45RA+ positively selected. All receptors derive from a man aged 18 to 30 in good health. Some clones in this sample may be carry-over from other donors' samples.

This sequence joins TRBV11-3 and TRBJ2-3, with TRBD1 identical over 9 bases. V was pared by 5 bases and J by 14 bases, with 8 bases of the junction left unmatched. CDR3 length: 12 amino acids. Germline values: CDR1 SGHNT, CDR2 YENEEA. The CDR3 loop reads CASSLDRGRVYF. DNA of the CDR3: TGTGCCAGCAGCCTGGACAGGGGTCGTGTGTATTTT.

V and J are TRBV15 and TRBJ2-1; unclear D gene. The CDR3 length is 12 residues. Germline CDR1 LNHNV, CDR2 YYDKDF (reference sequence). V shed 5 bases and J shed 9 bases, with 11 bases lying between them. CDR3 DNA sequence: TGTGCCACCAGCGGACGTTTGGGTGAGCAGTTCTTC. Translated: CATSGRLGEQFF.

The chain has TRBV5-5 and TRBJ1-5; 10 bases agree with TRBD1. Trimming at V came to 1 base and at J to 5 bases, leaving 6 bases not matched to a gene. This CDR3 region has 16 residues. From germline, CDR1 is SGHKS and CDR2 YYEKEE (reference sequence). The CDR3 here is CASSLLRDRGDQPQHF. CDR3 in DNA: TGTGCCAGCAGCTTGTTGCGGGACAGGGGCGATCAGCCCCAGCATTTT. Supplemented by reference TRBV5-5 and TRBJ1-5, the full variable domain reads DAGVTQSPTHLIKTRGQQVTLRCSPISGHKSVSWYQQVLGQGPQFIFQYYEKEERGRGNFPDRFSARQFPNYSSELNVNALLLGDSALYLCASSLLRDRGDQPQHFGDGTRLSIL.

This clone was observed a single time. The gene calls are TRBV5-6 and TRBJ2-7; perhaps TRBD2 as D (5 bases). This CDR3 is 13 amino acids long. Germline CDR1 and CDR2: SGHDT and YYEEEE. Trimming stripped 3 bases from V and 2 bases from J, with 9 bases between. This CDR3 reads CASSSGRTYEQYF. The CDR3 DNA follows: TGTGCCAGCAGCTCGGGGAGAACCTACGAGCAGTACTTC.

The rearrangement uses TRBV5-1 and TRBJ2-1; weak D call: TRBD2 (5 bases). Deletions cut 4 bases from V and 0 bases from J, with 11 bases between. The CDR3 length is 15 residues. CDR1 is SGHRS, CDR2 YFSETQ, per germline. The CDR3 bases are TGCGCCAGCAGCGTTCGCGAGGGCTCCTACAATGAGCAGTTCTTC. Amino acids: CASSVREGSYNEQFF.

The chain links TRBV6-4 to TRBJ2-7, with unresolved D. V shed 5 bases and J shed 2 bases, with 13 bases lying between them. In germline, CDR1 is MRHNA, CDR2 SNTAGT. This CDR3 region has 14 residues. The CDR3 sequence is CASSPLKITYEQYF. The CDR3 region has the DNA TGTGCCAGCAGTCCGCTTAAAATTACCTACGAGCAGTACTTC.

The J gene is TRBJ2-7, the V gene TRBV27; D not certain. This CDR3 contains 14 residues. CDR1 and CDR2 (germline): MNHEY, SMNVEV (reference sequence). V was pared by 6 bases and J by 3 bases, with 15 bases between. As DNA, the CDR3 is TGTGCCAGCAGCCAAACAAGGACCCGCTACGAGCAGTACTTC. Protein product: CASSQTRTRYEQYF.

A single count supports this clone. The CDR3 here is CASSERTSTFNEQFF. In nucleotides, the CDR3 is TGTGCCAGCAGTGAACGGACTAGCACCTTCAATGAGCAGTTCTTC. This chain links TRBV6-1 with TRBJ2-1; 8 bases line up with TRBD2. Germline values: CDR1 MNHNS, CDR2 SASEGT. Losses at the gene ends were 2 bases for V and 6 bases for J; bases not matched to a gene: 6. The CDR3 contains 15 residues.

CDR3 DNA: TGTGCCAGTAGTGTACGGCAAGAGACCCAGTACTTC. This encodes CASSVRQETQYF. The rearrangement uses TRBV19 and TRBJ2-5; D is unclear. CDR3 length: 12 amino acids. Trimming left V 5 bases short and J 2 bases short, with 6 bases between. Looked up from germline, CDR1 is LNHDA and CDR2 is SQIVND (reference sequence).

This clone was detected a few times. The chain has TRBV5-1 and TRBJ1-3, with 11 nucleotides matching TRBD1. Germline trimming cut 0 bases from V and 4 bases from J; bases unmatched to any gene: 6. The CDR3 spans 17 residues. CDR1 is SGHRS, CDR2 YFSETQ, per germline. The CDR3 sequence: CASSLGGQGAKGNTIYF. The DNA for the CDR3 is TGCGCCAGCAGCTTGGGAGGACAGGGGGCGAAAGGAAACACCATATATTTT.

J is TRBJ1-1 and V is TRBV4-1, with D possibly matching TRBD1 (6 bases). Germline lookup yields CDR1 MGHRA and CDR2 YSYEKL. The germline V and J ends were trimmed by 8 bases and 0 bases, with 19 bases remaining between them. This CDR3 has 16 amino acids. In DNA form, the CDR3 reads TGCGCCAGCCGTCGGTCCAGGGAGGGGGTGAACACTGAAGCTTTCTTT. Translation: CASRRSREGVNTEAFF.

The rearrangement links TRBV28 to TRBJ1-2, with D possibly matching TRBD1 (5 bases). This CDR3 has 13 residues. Germline V gene lookup returns CDR1 MDHEN and CDR2 SYDVKM. V shed 2 bases and J shed 7 bases, with 11 bases lying between them. The CDR3 DNA reads TGTGCCAGCAGTTTAACGCAGGGTAGTGGCTACACCTTC. Translation: CASSLTQGSGYTF.

V usage is TRBV2 and J usage is TRBJ2-7, with 10 nucleotides matching TRBD2. The V and J ends lost 6 bases and 6 bases, in that order; junction bases with no gene match: 2. Germline lookup yields CDR1 SNHLY and CDR2 FYNNEI. The CDR3 sequence is 12 residues long. The CDR3 reads CASRLAGPEQYF. CDR3 DNA sequence: TGTGCCAGCAGACTAGCGGGACCCGAGCAGTACTTC.

The V gene is TRBV4-2, the J gene TRBJ2-1; weak D call: TRBD2 (6 bases). The V end was cut by 0 bases, the J end by 5 bases, with 17 bases between. Germline CDR1 is LGHNA and CDR2 is YNFKEQ. The CDR3 is 17 amino acids. CDR3 loop: CASSQDPWDSRNNEQFF. Here the CDR3 DNA reads TGTGCCAGCAGCCAAGACCCCTGGGACTCTAGGAACAATGAGCAGTTCTTC.

The chain combines TRBV7-2 with TRBJ2-7; TRBD1 matches 8 bases. The junction had 9 bases not matched to a gene; V was cut back by 2 bases and J by 3 bases. This CDR3 spans 16 amino acids. Germline assignment: CDR1 SGHTA and CDR2 FQGNSA. CDR3 protein: CASSLNYWDRFYEQYF. CDR3 coding DNA: TGTGCCAGCAGCTTAAATTACTGGGACAGGTTCTACGAGCAGTACTTC. Full variable domain (missing parts from reference TRBV7-2 and TRBJ2-7): GAGVSQSPSNKVTEKGKDVELRCDPISGHTALYWYRQSLGQGLEFLIYFQGNSAPDKSGLPSDRFSAERTGGSVSTLTIQRTQQEDSAVYLCASSLNYWDRFYEQYFGPGTRLTVT.

The V gene is TRBV5-6, the J gene TRBJ2-5; maybe TRBD2 (6 bases). The CDR3 extends over 13 amino acids. Germline V gene sequence: CDR1 SGHDT, CDR2 YYEEEE. V shed 6 bases and J shed 5 bases, with 14 bases lying between them. The CDR3: CASKWGSGETQYF. DNA for the CDR3: TGTGCCAGCAAGTGGGGGAGCGGGGAGACCCAGTACTTC.

The rearrangement links TRBV6-5 to TRBJ2-3; D unresolved. This CDR3 is built from 16 residues. Germline V CDR1 and CDR2: MNHEY, SVGAGI. Trimming took off 0 bases at V and 0 bases at J, with 10 bases between the two ends. CDR3 sequence reads: CASSYSPLGSTDTQYF. Written as DNA, the CDR3 is TGTGCCAGCAGTTACTCCCCGTTGGGTAGCACAGATACGCAGTATTTT.